One sample yielded the 21 T cell receptor beta chains listed below, sequenced in a study of neoadjuvant anti-PD-1 for oral cavity cancer. The time point was: after neoadjuvant nivolumab, at surgical resection. Generated by immunoSEQ multiplex PCR, the TCRdb table keeps only in-frame clones and is missing some. The sample shows just over 65,000 clones, approximately 84% of them seen only once. Sequencing was performed on PBMCs, taken after nivolumab (anti-PD-1) treatment. These receptors originate from a person between 40 and 85 years old with oral cavity squamous cell carcinoma.

The chain links TRBV21-1 to TRBJ2-6; TRBD1 is the table's D call, not checked against the DNA. TRBV21-1 is listed as a pseudogene. CDR3 length equals 16 residues. Here the CDR3 DNA reads TGTGCCAGCAGCAAGGGGCGGCTCTCTGGGGCCAACGTCCTGACTTTC. Residues: CASSKGRLSGANVLTF.

The genes are TRBV28 and TRBJ1-2; TRBD1 is a possible D gene (6 bases). Germline values: CDR1 MDHEN, CDR2 SYDVKM. The CDR3 spans 13 residues. The V end was cut by 6 bases, the J end by 2 bases, with 10 bases between. DNA of the CDR3: TGTGCCAGCAGCGTAGGACAGAACTATGGCTACACCTTC. Its protein is CASSVGQNYGYTF.

The chain links TRBV7-9 to TRBJ2-1, with D tentatively TRBD2 (5 bases). Germline V gene lookup returns CDR1 SEHNR and CDR2 FQNEAQ (reference sequence). This CDR3 is 13 amino acids long. Trimming left V 1 base short and J 4 bases short, with 5 bases between. DNA for the CDR3: TGTGCCAGCAGCTTAGGGACTTACAATGAGCAGTTCTTC. Its protein product is CASSLGTYNEQFF.

DNA of the CDR3: TGCGCCAGCAGCCCGCTAGGGCGGATGAACACTGAAGCTTTCTTT. As protein: CASSPLGRMNTEAFF. The chain has TRBV5-1 and TRBJ1-1; no reliable D call. V was trimmed by 4 bases and J by 0 bases, leaving 13 bases between them. Germline values: CDR1 SGHRS, CDR2 YFSETQ. The CDR3 covers 15 residues. The full variable domain, with the rest looked up from reference TRBV5-1 and TRBJ1-1, is KAGVTQTPRYLIKTRGQQVTLSCSPISGHRSVSWYQQTPGQGLQFLFEYFSETQRNKGNFPGRFSGRQFSNSRSEMNVSTLELGDSALYLCASSPLGRMNTEAFFGQGTRLTVV.

This clone was counted a single time. The chain uses TRBV11-2 and TRBJ2-1; no firm D call. V lost 3 bases to trimming and J lost 6 bases, with 18 bases between them. The CDR3 runs 16 residues. Germline V gives CDR1 SGHAT, CDR2 FQNNGV. The CDR3: CASSLPDMSVANEQFF. CDR3 DNA sequence: TGTGCCAGCAGCTTGCCCGATATGAGCGTGGCCAATGAGCAGTTCTTC.

The V and J genes are TRBV5-1 and TRBJ2-1; no clear D gene. Germline lookup yields CDR1 SGHRS and CDR2 YFSETQ. The CDR3 covers 15 residues. Trimming removed 4 bases at V and 0 bases at J, with 11 bases between. The CDR3 reads CASSITQISYNEQFF. Here the CDR3 DNA reads TGCGCCAGCAGCATAACTCAAATCTCCTACAATGAGCAGTTCTTC.

The chain recombines TRBV15 with TRBJ2-2; 9 bases agree with TRBD2. Looked up from germline, CDR1 is LNHNV and CDR2 is YYDKDF (reference sequence). This CDR3 spans 17 amino acids. V shed 4 bases and J 3 bases; nucleotides not matched to a gene: 9. The CDR3, as DNA: TGTGCCACCAGCACCTTTTTAGCGGGAGCTGACACCGGGGAGCTGTTTTTT. It codes for CATSTFLAGADTGELFF. The full variable domain, rest sourced from reference TRBV15 and TRBJ2-2, is DAMVIQNPRYQVTQFGKPVTLSCSQTLNHNVMYWYQQKSSQAPKLLFHYYDKDFNNEADTPDNFQSRRPNTSFCFLDIRSPGLGDTAMYLCATSTFLAGADTGELFFGEGSRLTVL.

This chain joins TRBV27 and TRBJ2-7; 8 nucleotides agree with TRBD1. J gave up 2 bases and V 2 bases, and 5 bases lay outside the gene matches. The CDR3 has 15 residues. Per germline, CDR1 MNHEY and CDR2 SMNVEV (reference sequence). CDR3: CASSLSRTGTYEQYF. DNA of the CDR3: TGTGCCAGCAGTTTAAGTAGGACAGGGACCTACGAGCAGTACTTC.

The gene calls are TRBV7-6 and TRBJ2-1; 8 bases agree with TRBD2. The ends lost 1 base at V and 4 bases at J; junction bases unmatched: 6. This CDR3 has 16 residues. Per germline, CDR1 SGHVS and CDR2 FNYEAQ. The DNA of the CDR3 is TGTGCCAGCAGCTTAGGGGCGGGAGGACCTTACAATGAGCAGTTCTTC. It is translated as CASSLGAGGPYNEQFF.

The chain combines TRBV6-1 with TRBJ2-2; D perhaps matches TRBD2 (7 bases). Trimming removed 5 bases at V and 6 bases at J, with 13 bases between. The germline V gene encodes CDR1 MNHNS and CDR2 SASEGT. This CDR3 region has 14 residues. The CDR3, as DNA: TGTGCCAGCAGTCGGGGGGCAAACGCCGGGGAGCTGTTTTTT. Translated: CASSRGANAGELFF.

This clone has just a few counts. This sample also contains other DNA sequences that code for the same CDR3. The chain couples TRBV7-6 to TRBJ1-2; D unclear. Trimming pared 1 base from V and 4 bases from J, leaving 4 bases between. The CDR3 has 12 amino acids. Germline lookup yields CDR1 SGHVS and CDR2 FNYEAQ. In DNA, the CDR3 is TGTGCCAGCAGCTTAGGGGGCTATGGCTACACCTTC. As protein: CASSLGGYGYTF.

The chain's CDR3 is CASSVSGEFTDTQYF. The CDR3 DNA sequence: TGTGCCAGCAGCGTATCGGGGGAGTTCACAGATACGCAGTATTTT. V gene TRBV9 combines with J gene TRBJ2-3; a possible D gene is TRBD2 (6 bases). V was clipped by 1 base and J by 2 bases, with 11 bases between them. The length of the CDR3 is 15 residues. CDR1 and CDR2 from the germline V gene are SGDLS and YYNGEE.

V and J are TRBV14 and TRBJ2-3; D gene uncertain. V was pared by 4 bases and J by 5 bases, with 13 bases between. In germline, CDR1 is SGHDN, CDR2 FVKESK. This CDR3 is built from 14 residues. The CDR3 coding sequence is TGTGCCAGCAGCCGGCCCCCCCCTCAAGATACGCAGTATTTT. Protein: CASSRPPPQDTQYF. Filled out from reference TRBV14 and TRBJ2-3, the complete variable domain reads EAGVTQFPSHSVIEKGQTVTLRCDPISGHDNLYWYRRVMGKEIKFLLHFVKESKQDESGMPNNRFLAERTGGTYSTLKVQPAELEDSGVYFCASSRPPPQDTQYFGPGTRLTVL.

V gene TRBV7-2 combines with J gene TRBJ1-5; D gene ambiguous. The germline V gene encodes CDR1 SGHTA and CDR2 FQGNSA. The CDR3 extends over 16 amino acids. The V gene lost 0 bases and the J gene lost 3 bases, with 12 bases spanning the gap. CDR3 in amino acids: CASSLASAGPNQPQHF. DNA of the CDR3: TGTGCCAGCAGCTTAGCTTCTGCAGGCCCCAATCAGCCCCAGCATTTT.

The chain couples TRBV6-1 to TRBJ1-5; weak D call: TRBD1 (5 bases). The germline gives CDR1 MNHNS, CDR2 SASEGT. The CDR3 covers 14 residues. V shed 4 bases and J shed 2 bases, with 9 bases lying between them. CDR3 coding DNA: TGTGCCAGCAGTGGGACGGGGGGCAATCAGCCCCAGCATTTT. Translated, it gives CASSGTGGNQPQHF.

J is TRBJ1-3 and V is TRBV18; D remains ambiguous. V lost 3 bases and J 0 bases, leaving 12 bases between the germline ends. Germline V lookup: CDR1 KGHSH, CDR2 LQKENI. The CDR3 runs 16 residues. The chain's CDR3 is CASSPPTINSGNTIYF. The CDR3 DNA follows: TGTGCCAGCTCACCTCCAACGATAAACTCTGGAAACACCATATATTTT.

The genes are TRBV7-6 and TRBJ2-5; D perhaps matches TRBD1 (5 bases). Germline V gene lookup returns CDR1 SGHVS and CDR2 FNYEAQ. Trimming removed 0 bases at V and 5 bases at J, with 13 bases between. CDR3 size: 15 residues. In DNA, the CDR3 is TGTGCCAGCAGCTTAGCGCTGGTCCCAGGGGAGACCCAGTACTTC. Translation: CASSLALVPGETQYF.

The CDR3 loop is CASKVPGTVNSYTF. In DNA form, the CDR3 reads TGTGCCAGCAAGGTCCCAGGGACAGTAAACAGCTACACCTTC. The rearrangement uses TRBV2 and TRBJ1-2, with 7 bases aligning to TRBD1. Germline assignment: CDR1 SNHLY and CDR2 FYNNEI. The ends lost 7 bases at V and 9 bases at J; junction bases unmatched: 14. This CDR3 is built from 14 residues.

The V call is TRBV6-5, the J call TRBJ1-2; D might be TRBD1 (5 bases). The V gene's germline CDR1 is MNHEY and CDR2 SVGAGI. The CDR3 is made up of 12 amino acids. Trimming pared 0 bases from V and 7 bases from J, leaving 6 bases between. The DNA of the CDR3 is TGTGCCAGCAGTTACTCGGGGGGTGGCTACACCTTC. This codes for CASSYSGGGYTF.

This sequence joins TRBV5-6 and TRBJ2-4, with no clear D. V dropped 4 bases and J dropped 3 bases, with 11 bases sitting between them. The CDR3 covers 14 residues. Germline CDR1 is SGHDT and CDR2 is YYEEEE. The CDR3 sequence: CASSRQQIKNIQYF. The CDR3 nucleotides read TGTGCCAGCAGCCGACAACAAATCAAAAACATTCAGTACTTC. Using reference TRBV5-6 and TRBJ2-4 for the parts outside the CDR3, the full variable domain is DAGVTQSPTHLIKTRGQQVTLRCSPKSGHDTVSWYQQALGQGPQFIFQYYEEEERQRGNFPDRFSGHQFPNYSSELNVNALLLGDSALYLCASSRQQIKNIQYFGAGTRLSVL.

This chain links TRBV5-5 with TRBJ2-7; D perhaps matches TRBD2 (5 bases). Per germline, CDR1 SGHKS and CDR2 YYEKEE (reference sequence). This CDR3 region has 13 residues. Deletions cut 4 bases from V and 7 bases from J, with 15 bases between. CDR3 in amino acids: CASSPGPTGEQYF. The CDR3 DNA reads TGTGCCAGCAGCCCTGGGCCTACGGGAGAGCAGTACTTC.